Below, 7 T cell receptor beta chains from the same sample are listed, as sequenced in a study of cytomegalovirus exposure and HLA in healthy donors. A multiplex PCR was run with 60 Vbeta primers and 13 Jbeta primers. The protocol was immunoSEQ multiplex PCR, while the TCRdb copy is restricted to in-frame clones and leaves out a portion. The profile shows about 180,000 clones, around 75% of them singletons. The sequenced material came from PBMCs. These receptors all stem from a female donor in good health and CMV-seronegative.

The V and J genes are TRBV7-2 and TRBJ1-4; the match to TRBD1 covers 8 bases. Germline assignment: CDR1 SGHTA and CDR2 FQGNSA. The junction had 5 bases not matched to a gene; V was cut back by 3 bases and J by 8 bases. The CDR3 is 14 amino acids. CDR3 loop: CASSFRGPEEKLFF. CDR3 bases: TGTGCCAGCAGCTTCAGGGGGCCGGAGGAAAAACTGTTTTTT. Together with reference TRBV7-2 and TRBJ1-4, the CDR3 gives the full variable domain: GAGVSQSPSNKVTEKGKDVELRCDPISGHTALYWYRQSLGQGLEFLIYFQGNSAPDKSGLPSDRFSAERTGGSVSTLTIQRTQQEDSAVYLCASSFRGPEEKLFFGSGTQLSVL.

The count of this clone is one. The chain is built from TRBV2 and TRBJ1-2, with 7 bases identical to TRBD1. Germline values: CDR1 SNHLY, CDR2 FYNNEI. The CDR3 sequence is 17 residues long. V shed 2 bases, J shed 4 bases, and the junction held 13 bases outside the gene matches. The CDR3 coding sequence is TGTGCCAGCAGTGAAAATAGTAGAGGGGGCCTTGGCTATGGCTACACCTTC. Translating gives CASSENSRGGLGYGYTF.

Only a few counts were recorded for this clone. The chain uses TRBV5-1 and TRBJ2-5; 11 bases map to TRBD1. The V segment lost 3 bases and the J segment 4 bases; nucleotides outside the gene matches: 2. The CDR3 is made up of 14 amino acids. The V gene's germline CDR1 is SGHRS and CDR2 YFSETQ. The CDR3 loop is CASSWGQGGETQYF. DNA of the CDR3: TGCGCCAGCAGCTGGGGACAGGGGGGAGAGACCCAGTACTTC.

This chain links TRBV7-2 with TRBJ1-2, with a possible D match to TRBD1 (5 bases). The CDR3 is 13 amino acids. Germline-derived CDR1 and CDR2 are SGHTA and FQGNSA. With 8 bases removed from V and 4 bases from J, the gap between germline ends came to 14 bases. CDR3 DNA: TGTGCCAGCCCTCTCCGGGGGGGCTATGGCTACACCTTC. This sequence encodes CASPLRGGYGYTF.

The chain uses TRBV7-3 and TRBJ2-7, with a weak D call TRBD1 (6 bases). The CDR3 is 15 amino acids. V gave up 5 bases and J gave up 0 bases, with 14 bases separating them. Looked up from germline, CDR1 is SGHTA and CDR2 is FQGTGA. Written as DNA, the CDR3 is TGTGCCAGCAGCCAAAACACAGGGAGCTCCTACGAGCAGTACTTC. Translating it yields CASSQNTGSSYEQYF.

The V gene is TRBV7-6, the J gene TRBJ2-3; D unresolved. Germline V CDR1 and CDR2: SGHVS, FNYEAQ. This CDR3 spans 12 amino acids. The germline V and J ends were trimmed by 5 bases and 7 bases, with 10 bases remaining between them. CDR3 sequence reads: CASSLYQNTQYF. DNA for the CDR3: TGTGCCAGCAGCCTTTACCAGAATACGCAGTATTTT.

The rearrangement joins TRBV10-3 to TRBJ2-7, with D possibly being TRBD1 (6 bases). CDR1 and CDR2 from the germline V gene are ENHRY and SYGVKD. V lost 11 bases and J 3 bases, leaving 11 bases between the germline ends. This CDR3 region has 11 residues. The chain's CDR3 is CAVQQGYEQYF. CDR3 nucleotides: TGTGCCGTTCAACAGGGCTACGAGCAGTACTTC.